These 23 T cell receptor beta chains were all obtained from the same sample, sequenced in a study of CD8+ T cells in alopecia areata. The sequencing template was cDNA reverse transcribed from extracted RNA. Using immunoSEQ multiplex PCR, the repertoire was profiled, and TCRdb retains in-frame clones only, with some absent. This table holds 110,000 or so clones, about 60% found once. Material: NKG2D-low CD8+ T cells sorted from blood. The receptor source for this set is a human donor with alopecia areata.

In its sample, this clone was seen a few times. The CDR3 is CASRGQGYGYTF. The CDR3, as DNA: TGTGCCAGCAGGGGACAGGGGTATGGCTACACCTTC. This sequence joins TRBV6-1 and TRBJ1-2; 10 positions agree with TRBD1. In germline, CDR1 is MNHNS, CDR2 SASEGT. Germline trimming cut 6 bases from V and 5 bases from J; bases unmatched to any gene: 0. This CDR3 region has 12 residues.

This chain uses TRBV4-1 with TRBJ2-7; 12 bases are a match to TRBD1. Trimming took 4 bases from V and 1 from J; bases not matched to a gene: 8. The germline V gene has CDR1 MGHRA and CDR2 YSYEKL. The CDR3 totals 17 residues. The CDR3 reads CASSPMVGQGASYEQYF. In DNA form, the CDR3 reads TGCGCCAGCAGCCCAATGGTGGGACAGGGGGCTTCCTACGAGCAGTACTTC.

This chain joins TRBV5-1 and TRBJ2-2; D is unclear. Germline V CDR1 and CDR2: SGHRS, YFSETQ. The CDR3 loop spans 16 amino acids. V lost 5 bases and J 0 bases, leaving 14 bases between the germline ends. The CDR3 reads CASSSDGISNTGELFF. The CDR3 DNA is TGCGCCAGCAGTTCGGACGGTATATCGAACACCGGGGAGCTGTTTTTT.

The rearrangement joins TRBV5-1 to TRBJ2-3; D call uncertain. V was clipped by 4 bases and J by 0 bases, with 21 bases between them. The CDR3 consists of 18 residues. In germline, CDR1 is SGHRS, CDR2 YFSETQ. This CDR3 reads CASSRDEGPVWSTDTQYF. The CDR3 DNA sequence: TGCGCCAGCAGCCGAGACGAAGGCCCCGTCTGGAGCACAGATACGCAGTATTTT.

This clone came up once. The chain has TRBV29-1 and TRBJ1-1; the D gene is possibly TRBD1 (6 bases). CDR3 length equals 11 residues. V was pared by 6 bases and J by 3 bases, with 8 bases between. The germline CDR1 and CDR2 sequences are SQVTM and ANQGSEA. The CDR3 here is CSVDRYTEAFF. The CDR3 nucleotides read TGCAGCGTCGACAGGTACACTGAAGCTTTCTTT.

In DNA, the CDR3 is TGCGCCAGCAGCTTGGAGGGGACTAGCAACGATGAGCAGTTCTTC. It yields the protein CASSLEGTSNDEQFF. The chain combines TRBV5-1 with TRBJ2-1; 9 positions agree with TRBD2. The CDR3 has 15 amino acids. CDR1 is SGHRS, CDR2 YFSETQ, per germline. V gave up 0 bases and J gave up 8 bases; unmatched junction bases: 6. The entire variable domain, with the rest obtained from reference TRBV5-1 and TRBJ2-1, is as follows: KAGVTQTPRYLIKTRGQQVTLSCSPISGHRSVSWYQQTPGQGLQFLFEYFSETQRNKGNFPGRFSGRQFSNSRSEMNVSTLELGDSALYLCASSLEGTSNDEQFFGPGTRLTVL.

This clone was seen once. This chain links TRBV9 with TRBJ2-7; D not resolved. V was trimmed by 1 base and J by 5 bases, leaving 10 bases between them. CDR1 and CDR2 (germline): SGDLS, YYNGEE. This CDR3 has 13 residues. Here the CDR3 DNA reads TGTGCCAGCAGCGTAACGGGTATCCACGAGCAGTACTTC. Residues: CASSVTGIHEQYF. Filled out from reference TRBV9 and TRBJ2-7, the complete variable domain reads DSGVTQTPKHLITATGQRVTLRCSPRSGDLSVYWYQQSLDQGLQFLIQYYNGEERAKGNILERFSAQQFPDLHSELNLSSLELGDSALYFCASSVTGIHEQYFGPGTRLTVT.

This clone was seen only once. The chain carries TRBV27 and TRBJ1-1; D unresolved. CDR3 length: 14 residues. V dropped 0 bases and J dropped 2 bases, with 7 bases sitting between them. CDR1 MNHEY and CDR2 SMNVEV come from the germline V gene (reference sequence). Here the CDR3 DNA reads TGTGCCAGCAGTTTATCCACAGTCAACACTGAAGCTTTCTTT. Amino acid sequence: CASSLSTVNTEAFF.

This clone turned up a few times. V gene TRBV30 combines with J gene TRBJ2-3; D gene ambiguous. Germline CDR1 is GTSNPN and CDR2 is SVGIG (reference sequence). The V gene lost 8 bases and the J gene lost 4 bases, with 19 bases spanning the gap. The CDR3 is made up of 14 amino acids. CDR3 nucleotides: TGTGCCCGTGACTTGGATCCCGCCTCAGATACGCAGTATTTT. Protein: CARDLDPASDTQYF.

J is TRBJ2-1 and V is TRBV27; maybe TRBD1 (7 bases). The CDR3 runs 17 residues. V lost 5 bases and J lost 1, with 18 bases in between. CDR1 and CDR2 (germline): MNHEY, SMNVEV (reference sequence). As DNA, the CDR3 is TGTGCCAGCAGTAGGAGGGGGCTAGTGGGGTCCTACAATGAGCAGTTCTTC. This translates into CASSRRGLVGSYNEQFF.

CDR3 sequence (DNA): TGCGCCAGCAGCTTGGAGGGCTATGGCTACACCTTC. This codes for CASSLEGYGYTF. This chain links TRBV5-1 with TRBJ1-2; D remains ambiguous. CDR3 length: 12 residues. V was pared by 0 bases and J by 4 bases, with 4 bases between. The germline gives CDR1 SGHRS, CDR2 YFSETQ.

This clone was detected a few times. This specimen includes other DNA sequences encoding the same CDR3. The V call is TRBV29-1, the J call TRBJ2-1; 8 positions agree with TRBD2. Germline loops: CDR1 SQVTM, CDR2 ANQGSEA. The trim removed 3 bases at V and 0 bases at J, leaving 4 bases unmatched. The CDR3 loop spans 15 amino acids. The CDR3 is CSVEGREGSYNEQFF. The CDR3 bases are TGCAGCGTTGAGGGTCGGGAGGGCTCCTACAATGAGCAGTTCTTC.

This clone was observed a few times. This chain joins TRBV27 and TRBJ2-7; 9 bases align to TRBD1. This CDR3 comprises 14 residues. V trimming: 3 bases; J trimming: 5 bases; junction bases outside the gene matches: 5. Germline V gene lookup returns CDR1 MNHEY and CDR2 SMNVEV (reference sequence). The DNA of the CDR3 is TGTGCCAGCAGTTTCAGGGACAGGGTCGACGAGCAGTACTTC. Translation gives CASSFRDRVDEQYF.

A few counts support this clone. The rearrangement joins TRBV4-1 to TRBJ2-3, with 10 bases identical to TRBD2. J was trimmed by 5 bases and V by 1 base; bases with no gene match: 3. The CDR3 covers 15 residues. Looked up from germline, CDR1 is MGHRA and CDR2 is YSYEKL. The CDR3 nucleotides are TGCGCCAGCAGCCAAGTAGCGGGAGGTGGAGATACGCAGTATTTT. This translates into CASSQVAGGGDTQYF.

The rearrangement uses TRBV5-1 and TRBJ2-1; D is possibly TRBD2 (6 bases). The germline V gene has CDR1 SGHRS and CDR2 YFSETQ. The CDR3 covers 17 residues. The V gene lost 4 bases and the J gene lost 3 bases, with 20 bases spanning the gap. The CDR3 DNA sequence: TGCGCCAGCAGCCCGGGACTTGGCGGGATATACTACAATGAGCAGTTCTTC. Protein: CASSPGLGGIYYNEQFF. Variable domain in full (rest from reference TRBV5-1 and TRBJ2-1): KAGVTQTPRYLIKTRGQQVTLSCSPISGHRSVSWYQQTPGQGLQFLFEYFSETQRNKGNFPGRFSGRQFSNSRSEMNVSTLELGDSALYLCASSPGLGGIYYNEQFFGPGTRLTVL.

On this clone: Compared with germline, one end of the junction differs, possibly owing to a read error. The V call is TRBV4-1, the J call TRBJ2-5; 8 bases line up with TRBD1. TRBJ2-7 explains the end of the DNA better; the J call may be wrong. CDR1 and CDR2 (germline): MGHRA, YSYEKL. The CDR3 length is 17 residues. The CDR3 here is CTSSHSPGQGAANEQYF. CDR3 sequence (DNA): TGCACCAGCAGCCACTCCCCGGGGCAGGGGGCGGCGAACGAGCAGTACTTC.

Only a few counts were recorded for this clone. V usage is TRBV5-1 and J usage is TRBJ1-1; a possible D gene is TRBD1 (5 bases). Trimming removed 7 bases from V and 3 bases from J, with 16 bases in between. The CDR3 runs to 14 residues. From germline, CDR1 is SGHRS and CDR2 YFSETQ. The DNA for the CDR3 is TGCGCCAGCTCCTCGTTGGGGGGGGACACTGAAGCTTTCTTT. Its translation is CASSSLGGDTEAFF.

The chain joins TRBV29-1 to TRBJ2-7; no clear D gene. CDR1 is SQVTM, CDR2 ANQGSEA, per germline. V was shortened by 5 bases and J by 4 bases, with 12 bases between the two germline ends. The CDR3 sequence is 12 residues long. The CDR3, as DNA: TGCAGCGTTTTGGACCCAACTTACGAGCAGTACTTC. This translates into CSVLDPTYEQYF.

The chain recombines TRBV4-2 with TRBJ2-7; D may correspond to TRBD1 or TRBD2 (5 bases each). The CDR3 totals 15 residues. V lost 0 bases and J lost 5, with 14 bases in between. CDR1 is LGHNA, CDR2 YNFKEQ, per germline. The CDR3 coding sequence is TGTGCCAGCAGCCAAGAATATCGAGGGACCCACGAGCAGTACTTC. Encoded protein: CASSQEYRGTHEQYF.

This chain uses TRBV7-9 with TRBJ2-1; no firm D call. This CDR3 is built from 13 residues. Germline V gene sequence: CDR1 SEHNR, CDR2 FQNEAQ (reference sequence). The ends were cut back, 0 bases at V and 6 bases at J, with 6 bases in the middle. DNA for the CDR3: TGTGCCAGCAGCTTAGCACTCCCCAATGAGCAGTTCTTC. Translation: CASSLALPNEQFF.

Details on this clone: Sequence at one end of the junction differs from germline and may be a read error. The chain uses TRBV18 and TRBJ2-1; tentative D call: TRBD2 (5 bases). Germline loops: CDR1 KGHSH, CDR2 LQKENI. The CDR3 consists of 11 residues. The DNA of the CDR3 is TGTGCCAGCTCACCCCCCACTCCAGCGGTCTTC. It codes for CASSPPTPAVF.

The chain joins TRBV11-2 to TRBJ1-1; D is unresolved. Per germline, CDR1 SGHAT and CDR2 FQNNGV. CDR3 length: 11 amino acids. The V end lost 10 bases, the J end lost 11 bases, and 17 bases lay between the germline ends. For the CDR3, the DNA is TGTGCCACCCCCCTAGGTCTCGAGGCTTTCTTT. Translation: CATPLGLEAFF.

The chain carries TRBV7-8 and TRBJ2-3; TRBD1 aligns across 8 bases. Germline V gene lookup returns CDR1 SGHVS and CDR2 FQNEAQ. The CDR3 is 14 amino acids. V dropped 4 bases and J dropped 4; count of bases not matched to a gene: 4. The CDR3 here is CASSSQGASDTQYF. CDR3 DNA: TGTGCCAGCAGCTCCCAGGGGGCTTCAGATACGCAGTATTTT.